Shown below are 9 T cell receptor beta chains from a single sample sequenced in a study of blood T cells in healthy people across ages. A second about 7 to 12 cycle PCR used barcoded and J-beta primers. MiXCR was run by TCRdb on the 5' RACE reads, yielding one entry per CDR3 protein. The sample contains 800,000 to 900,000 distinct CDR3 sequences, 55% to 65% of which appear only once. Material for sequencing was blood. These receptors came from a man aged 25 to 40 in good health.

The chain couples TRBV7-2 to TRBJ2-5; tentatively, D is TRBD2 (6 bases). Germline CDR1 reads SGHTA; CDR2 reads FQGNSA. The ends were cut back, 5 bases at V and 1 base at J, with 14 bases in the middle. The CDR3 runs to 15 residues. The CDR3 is CASSDRLAIQETQYF. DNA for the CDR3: TGTGCCAGCAGCGACCGCCTAGCGATCCAAGAGACCCAGTACTTC.

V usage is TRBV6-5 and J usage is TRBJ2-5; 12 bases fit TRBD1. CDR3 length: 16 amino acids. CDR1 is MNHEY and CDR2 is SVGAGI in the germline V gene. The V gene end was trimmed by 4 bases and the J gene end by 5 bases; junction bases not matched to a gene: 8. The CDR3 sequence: CASSSRDRGLSETQYF. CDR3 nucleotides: TGTGCCAGCAGTTCTCGGGACAGGGGGCTGAGTGAGACCCAGTACTTC.

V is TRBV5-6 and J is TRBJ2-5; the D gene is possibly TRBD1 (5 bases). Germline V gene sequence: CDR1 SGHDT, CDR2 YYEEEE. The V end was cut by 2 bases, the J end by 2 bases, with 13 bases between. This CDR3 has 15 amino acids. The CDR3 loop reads CASSFPRRGQETQYF. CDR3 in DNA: TGTGCCAGCAGCTTCCCCCGAAGGGGACAAGAGACCCAGTACTTC.

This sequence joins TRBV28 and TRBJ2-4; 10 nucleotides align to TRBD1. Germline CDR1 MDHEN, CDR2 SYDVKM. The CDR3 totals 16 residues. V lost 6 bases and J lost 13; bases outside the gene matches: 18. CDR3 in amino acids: CASSTGTGDFYEVQYF. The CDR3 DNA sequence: TGTGCCAGCAGCACCGGGACAGGGGATTTCTACGAGGTCCAGTACTTC. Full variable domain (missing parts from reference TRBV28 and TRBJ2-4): DVKVTQSSRYLVKRTGEKVFLECVQDMDHENMFWYRQDPGLGLRLIYFSYDVKMKEKGDIPEGYSVSREKKERFSLILESASTNQTSMYLCASSTGTGDFYEVQYFGAGTRLSVL.

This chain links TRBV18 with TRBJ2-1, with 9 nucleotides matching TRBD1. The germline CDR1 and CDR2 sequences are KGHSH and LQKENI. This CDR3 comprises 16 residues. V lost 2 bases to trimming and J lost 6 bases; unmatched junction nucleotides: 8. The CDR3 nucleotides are TGTGCCAGCTCACCAATTTCCGGACAGGGGATCAATGAGCAGTTCTTC. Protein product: CASSPISGQGINEQFF.

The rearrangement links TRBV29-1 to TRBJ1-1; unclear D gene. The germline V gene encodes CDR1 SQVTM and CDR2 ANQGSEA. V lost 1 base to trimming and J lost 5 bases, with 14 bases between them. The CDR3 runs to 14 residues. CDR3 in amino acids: CSVEGLVQVTEAFF. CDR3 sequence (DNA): TGCAGCGTTGAAGGGCTGGTCCAAGTAACTGAAGCTTTCTTT.

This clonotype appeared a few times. The CDR3 region has the DNA TGTGCCAGCAGCCAAGATAGACTTACAGATACGCAGTATTTT. Translated: CASSQDRLTDTQYF. The rearrangement joins TRBV3-1 to TRBJ2-3; D is ambiguous. V dropped 0 bases and J dropped 3 bases, with 7 bases sitting between them. CDR3 length: 14 residues. Looked up from germline, CDR1 is LGHDT and CDR2 is YNNKEL (reference sequence).

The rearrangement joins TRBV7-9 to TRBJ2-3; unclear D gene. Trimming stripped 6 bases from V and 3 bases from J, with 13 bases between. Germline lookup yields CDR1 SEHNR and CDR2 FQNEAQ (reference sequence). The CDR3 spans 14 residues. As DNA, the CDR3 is TGTGCCAGCAGGCCCCAATCAGGTACAGATACGCAGTATTTT. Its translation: CASRPQSGTDTQYF.

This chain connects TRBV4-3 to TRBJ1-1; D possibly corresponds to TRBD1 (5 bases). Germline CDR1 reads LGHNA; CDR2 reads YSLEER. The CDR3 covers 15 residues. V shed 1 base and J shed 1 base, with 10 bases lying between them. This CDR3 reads CASSQVIGGNTEAFF. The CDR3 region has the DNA TGCGCCAGCAGCCAAGTAATCGGGGGGAACACTGAAGCTTTCTTT.